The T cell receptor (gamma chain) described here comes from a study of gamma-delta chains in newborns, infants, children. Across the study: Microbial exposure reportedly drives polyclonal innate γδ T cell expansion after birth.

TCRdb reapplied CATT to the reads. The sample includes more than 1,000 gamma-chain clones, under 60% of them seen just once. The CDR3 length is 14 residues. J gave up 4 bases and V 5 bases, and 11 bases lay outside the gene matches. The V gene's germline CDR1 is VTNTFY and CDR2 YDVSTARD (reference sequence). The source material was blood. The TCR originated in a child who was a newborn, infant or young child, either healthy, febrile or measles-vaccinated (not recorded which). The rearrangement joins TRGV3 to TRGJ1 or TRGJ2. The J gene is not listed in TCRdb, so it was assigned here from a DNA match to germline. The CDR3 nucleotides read TGTGCCACCTGGGCCAAAGGCGCCTATTATAAGAAACTCTTT. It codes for CATWAKGAYYKKLF.